This is a list of T cell receptor beta chains from one sample in a study of blood T cell repertoires in COVID-19. Repertoires were generated with immunoSEQ multiplex PCR, while TCRdb's copy carries only in-frame clones and drops some. The data contain approximately 230,000 clones, around four fifths of them seen just once; the ten biggest clones take up around 3.6%. Input material: peripheral blood. The origin of the receptors is a woman aged 40 to 50 with active or convalescent COVID-19. CDR3s include the opening cysteine and the closing phenylalanine or tryptophan. A D gene is named only where the DNA matches it firmly. The size field is filled for only some rows; it gives once, few, many or a size class.

TRBD1,TRBJ1-5,TRBV19,15,many,TGTGCCAGTAGTATCGGTGGGACAGGTGGCGAGCCCCAGCATTTT,CASSIGGTGGEPQHF
NA,TRBJ1-2,TRBV9,14,NA,TGTGCCAGCAGCGTCACGGACAGCCTCACCGGCTACACCTTC,CASSVTDSLTGYTF
TRBD1,TRBJ2-3,TRBV5-1,14,few,TGCGCCAGCACGACCGGACAGGGCACAGATACGCAGTATTTT,CASTTGQGTDTQYF
NA,TRBJ1-4,TRBV28,11,NA,TGTGCCAGCACCAGGGGCGAAAAACTGTTTTTT,CASTRGEKLFF
NA,TRBJ2-2,TRBV5-1,19,NA,TGCGCCAGCAGCTCGAACCCGAACTCCAGACAGGCGTCGGCCGGGGAGCTGTTTTTT,CASSSNPNSRQASAGELFF
TRBD1,TRBJ1-5,TRBV5-6,16,once,TGTGCCAGCAGCCTTTTCGCAGGGGGCATCAATCAGCCCCAGCATTTT,CASSLFAGGINQPQHF
NA,TRBJ2-7,TRBV21-1,12,NA,TGTGCCAGCAGCAAAGCCGGGGTGGAGCAGTACTTC,CASSKAGVEQYF
NA,TRBJ2-3,TRBV19,15,NA,TGTGCCAGTAGTGTACAAAGGGGGGGAGAAGATACGCAGTATTTT,CASSVQRGGEDTQYF
NA,TRBJ1-2,TRBV2,12,NA,TGTGCCAGCGGGCAGGGGATTGCTGGCTACACCTTC,CASGQGIAGYTF
TRBD2,TRBJ2-2,TRBV19,15,NA,TGTGCCAGTAGCCTAGGACTAGCAGCTGCCGGGGAGCTGTTTTTT,CASSLGLAAAGELFF
NA,TRBJ1-6,TRBV21-1,17,NA,TGTGCCAGGGAGACAGGGGGAGCAAGCTCCTATAATTCACCCCTCCACTTT,CARETGGASSYNSPLHF
TRBD2,TRBJ2-1,TRBV6-5,15,NA,TGTGCCAGCAGTCCGCGGGGGTCCCCTTTGGATGAGCAGTTCTTC,CASSPRGSPLDEQFF
NA,TRBJ2-3,TRBV24-1,13,NA,TGTGCCACCAGTGATGCAGGTTCAGATACGCAGTATTTT,CATSDAGSDTQYF
NA,TRBJ1-1,TRBV19,11,NA,TGTGCCGCCGTGGGGGGGGCTGAAGCTTTCTTT,CAAVGGAEAFF
TRBD1,TRBJ1-4,TRBV25-1,13,NA,TGTGCCTGCCGGGGACAGTTTAATGAAAAACTGTTTTTT,CACRGQFNEKLFF
NA,TRBJ1-3,TRBV4-1,19,NA,TGCGCCAGCAGCCAACACCCGGTGGACCTCCGGGGAGGTGGAAACACCATATATTTT,CASSQHPVDLRGGGNTIYF
NA,TRBJ1-5,TRBV19,12,few,TGTGCCAGTAGTGGTGCCTCCGGGACACTGCATTTT,CASSGASGTLHF